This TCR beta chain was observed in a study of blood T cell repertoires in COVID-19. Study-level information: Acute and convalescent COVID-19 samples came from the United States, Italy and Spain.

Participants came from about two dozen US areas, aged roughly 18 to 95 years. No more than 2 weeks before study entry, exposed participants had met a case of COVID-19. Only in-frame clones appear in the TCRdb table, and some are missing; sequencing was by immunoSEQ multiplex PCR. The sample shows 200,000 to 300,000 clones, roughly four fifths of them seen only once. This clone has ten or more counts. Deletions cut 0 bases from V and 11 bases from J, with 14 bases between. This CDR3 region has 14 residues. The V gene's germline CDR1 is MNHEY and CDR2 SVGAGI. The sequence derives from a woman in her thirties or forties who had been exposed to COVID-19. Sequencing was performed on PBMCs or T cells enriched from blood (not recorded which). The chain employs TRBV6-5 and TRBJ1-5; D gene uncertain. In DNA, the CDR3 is TGTGCCAGCAGTTACTCACGGCAGGTCAGGACCCAGCATTTT. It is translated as CASSYSRQVRTQHF.